The 19 T cell receptor beta chains below all came from one sample that was sequenced in a study of shared clonotypes between healthy human individuals. Positively selected for CCR7, the CD45RO-negative cells used as naive CD8 cells excluded terminally differentiated effector memory CD45RA+ cells. Measured with immunoSEQ multiplex PCR; TCRdb has only the in-frame clones, and not every one. This table holds hundreds of thousands of clones, about 96% found once. The sequencing input was naive CD8+ T cells sorted from blood. The receptors originated from a woman aged 30 to 39 in good health.

V gene TRBV7-9 combines with J gene TRBJ2-1, with 8 nucleotides matching TRBD2. The CDR3 length is 14 residues. After removal of 7 bases from V and 8 bases from J, the junction contained 10 bases not matched to a gene. CDR1 is SEHNR, CDR2 FQNEAQ, per germline (reference sequence). CDR3 region: CASIQAGVIDEQFF. For the CDR3, the DNA is TGTGCCAGCATCCAAGCGGGAGTCATAGATGAGCAGTTCTTC.

This chain uses TRBV19 with TRBJ1-5; D gene ambiguous. The CDR3 is made up of 13 amino acids. Germline loops: CDR1 LNHDA, CDR2 SQIVND (reference sequence). V was trimmed by 4 bases and J by 2 bases, leaving 6 bases between them. The DNA of the CDR3 is TGTGCCAGTAGTAGGGCCGGCAATCAGCCCCAGCATTTT. This gives the protein CASSRAGNQPQHF.

The chain combines TRBV21-1 with TRBJ2-2; the table's TRBD1 call for D was not verified on the DNA. TRBV21-1 is flagged as a pseudogene. The CDR3 has 16 residues. For the CDR3, the DNA is TGTGCCAGCACCCTCCAGGGACACGTGAACACCGGGGAGCTGTTTTTT. Its protein product is CASTLQGHVNTGELFF.

The V and J genes are TRBV6-5 and TRBJ2-2; weak D call: TRBD1 (5 bases). The V gene's germline CDR1 is MNHEY and CDR2 SVGAGI. V shed 4 bases and J shed 1 base, with 7 bases lying between them. This CDR3 region has 14 residues. The CDR3 loop is CASSFGQNTGELFF. The CDR3 nucleotides read TGTGCCAGCAGTTTTGGACAGAACACCGGGGAGCTGTTTTTT.

The chain recombines TRBV27 with TRBJ2-1; D may be TRBD2 (6 bases). V lost 1 base, J lost 9 bases, and 10 bases lay in between. Germline assignment: CDR1 MNHEY and CDR2 SMNVEV (reference sequence). CDR3 length equals 13 residues. The CDR3 sequence is CASSLLEGGEQFF. CDR3 in DNA: TGTGCCAGCAGTTTATTGGAGGGCGGTGAGCAGTTCTTC.

The chain uses TRBV5-6 and TRBJ2-7, with 8 bases fitting TRBD1. The CDR3 has 16 residues. With 0 bases clipped from V and 6 bases from J, the junction kept 11 bases outside the gene matches. Per germline, CDR1 SGHDT and CDR2 YYEEEE. The CDR3 is CASSLAGQGLLLEQYF. The CDR3 DNA follows: TGTGCCAGCAGCTTGGCCGGACAGGGCCTTCTGCTCGAGCAGTACTTC.

The chain carries TRBV30 and TRBJ2-2; 7 bases line up with TRBD2. This CDR3 spans 13 amino acids. CDR1 is GTSNPN, CDR2 SVGIG, per germline (reference sequence). Trimming removed 5 bases from V and 4 bases from J; junction bases left unmatched: 4. The CDR3 coding sequence is TGTGCCTGGCGCGGGAGAAGCACCGGGGAGCTGTTTTTT. Amino acid sequence: CAWRGRSTGELFF. Full variable domain (outside the CDR3, taken from reference TRBV30 and TRBJ2-2): SQTIHQWPATLVQPVGSPLSLECTVEGTSNPNLYWYRQAAGRGLQLLFYSVGIGQISSEVPQNLSASRPQDRQFILSSKKLLLSDSGFYLCAWRGRSTGELFFGEGSRLTVL.

This clone was detected once. The chain combines TRBV6-1 with TRBJ1-2; D is uncertain. V gave up 7 bases and J gave up 4 bases, with 7 bases separating them. Germline CDR1 and CDR2: MNHNS and SASEGT. There are 11 residues in the CDR3. CDR3 amino acids: CASTQVYGYTF. The CDR3, as DNA: TGTGCCAGCACCCAAGTCTATGGCTACACCTTC.

The rearrangement joins TRBV2 to TRBJ1-1; D perhaps matches TRBD1 (5 bases). The CDR3 consists of 13 residues. From germline, CDR1 is SNHLY and CDR2 FYNNEI. Trimming shortened V by 10 bases and J by 0 bases, and 12 bases separated the two germline ends. The DNA for the CDR3 is TGTGCCACGGGGGAGCTCTTGAACACTGAAGCTTTCTTT. Its translation is CATGELLNTEAFF.

With respect to this clone: The sample contains more than one DNA sequence encoding this CDR3. This chain connects TRBV28 to TRBJ2-5; D uncertain. CDR3 length: 11 residues. V was shortened by 3 bases and J by 5 bases, with 4 bases between the two germline ends. Per germline, CDR1 MDHEN and CDR2 SYDVKM. CDR3 sequence reads: CASSFSETQYF. In DNA form, the CDR3 reads TGTGCCAGCAGTTTTAGCGAGACCCAGTACTTC.

The gene calls are TRBV7-2 and TRBJ1-6; a possible D gene is TRBD1 (5 bases). The CDR3 loop spans 13 amino acids. Germline assignment: CDR1 SGHTA and CDR2 FQGNSA. Between the trimmed V and J ends, which lost 3 bases and 7 bases, there was a span of 7 bases. This CDR3 reads CASSLRGNSPLHF. The CDR3 bases are TGTGCCAGCAGCTTGAGGGGAAATTCACCCCTCCACTTT.

As concerns this clone: The same CDR3 also results from other DNA sequences found in this sample. This chain links TRBV27 with TRBJ1-1, with D maybe TRBD1 (5 bases). Germline CDR1 is MNHEY and CDR2 is SMNVEV (reference sequence). V lost 3 bases and J lost 1, with 9 bases in between. The CDR3 consists of 14 residues. As DNA, the CDR3 is TGTGCCAGCAGTTTGTTGGGGGAGAACACTGAAGCTTTCTTT. It is translated as CASSLLGENTEAFF.

The V gene is TRBV4-1, the J gene TRBJ2-7; TRBD1 aligns across 11 bases. The CDR3 runs to 16 residues. The V gene end was trimmed by 4 bases and the J gene end by 5 bases; junction bases not matched to a gene: 10. Germline CDR1 MGHRA, CDR2 YSYEKL. CDR3 amino acids: CASSPTGGTGGHEQYF. CDR3 coding DNA: TGCGCCAGCAGCCCTACCGGGGGGACAGGGGGTCACGAGCAGTACTTC.

The genes are TRBV5-6 and TRBJ2-7; possible D gene TRBD2, 5 bases. V shed 4 bases and J shed 1 base, with 18 bases lying between them. CDR1 and CDR2 (germline): SGHDT, YYEEEE. The CDR3 runs 16 residues. CDR3 protein: CASSETPGLLSYEQYF. In DNA, the CDR3 is TGTGCCAGCAGCGAGACCCCCGGACTGCTATCCTACGAGCAGTACTTC.

The chain has TRBV7-9 and TRBJ2-1; 12 bases are a match to TRBD2. The CDR3 is 18 residues long. J gave up 3 bases and V 5 bases, and 11 bases lay outside the gene matches. Germline lookup yields CDR1 SEHNR and CDR2 FQNEAQ (reference sequence). The CDR3 nucleotides are TGTGCCAGCAGCCAAAACCCCCGACTAGCGGGAGTCTACAATGAGCAGTTCTTC. Encoded protein: CASSQNPRLAGVYNEQFF.

V and J are TRBV6-5 and TRBJ2-4; D is ambiguous. The V end was cut by 6 bases, the J end by 0 bases, with 12 bases between. Germline loops: CDR1 MNHEY, CDR2 SVGAGI. CDR3 length: 15 amino acids. The CDR3 bases are TGTGCCAGCAGCCGCCGCGAGAGAGCCAAAAACATTCAGTACTTC. Encoded protein: CASSRRERAKNIQYF.

J is TRBJ1-1 and V is TRBV11-2, with D possibly matching TRBD1 (6 bases). There are 15 residues in the CDR3. The germline V and J ends were trimmed by 4 bases and 0 bases, with 12 bases remaining between them. The germline V gene encodes CDR1 SGHAT and CDR2 FQNNGV. CDR3 in DNA: TGTGCCAGCAGCTCGCGGACAGATTTGAACACTGAAGCTTTCTTT. Translation: CASSSRTDLNTEAFF.

The gene calls are TRBV29-1 and TRBJ1-1, with D possibly TRBD1 on 5 matching bases. The CDR3 extends over 11 amino acids. V lost 3 bases to trimming and J lost 5 bases, with 7 bases between them. Germline CDR1 reads SQVTM; CDR2 reads ANQGSEA. This chain's CDR3 is CSVEGGTEAFF. CDR3 DNA sequence: TGCAGCGTTGAGGGGGGAACTGAAGCTTTCTTT.

This clone was seen just once. The chain links TRBV25-1 to TRBJ2-7; TRBD2 matches 8 bases. Germline CDR1 reads MGHDK; CDR2 reads SYGVNS. V lost 9 bases to trimming and J lost 2 bases; unmatched junction nucleotides: 3. The CDR3 contains 12 residues. CDR3 sequence (DNA): TGTGCCAGTTTAGCGGGGACCTACGAGCAGTACTTC. This encodes CASLAGTYEQYF.